These T cell receptor beta chains were read from a single sample in a study of blood T cell repertoires in COVID-19. Method: immunoSEQ multiplex PCR; TCRdb's copy keeps in-frame clones and lacks some. The sample includes about 56,000 clones, around 90% of them seen just once. Specimen: peripheral blood. The receptors were sampled from a man between 50 and 59 years old with active COVID-19. CDR3s include the opening cysteine and the closing phenylalanine or tryptophan. D genes are given only for firm matches. The size of a clone is reported for some rows only, either as once, few or many, or as a class for expanded clones.

TRBJ2-5	NA	TRBD2	TRBV5-5	CASSSGLAGLQETQYF	TGTGCCAGCAGCTCAGGACTAGCGGGGCTCCAAGAGACCCAGTACTTC
TRBJ2-1	NA	TRBD2	TRBV4-2	CASSQDGTSGYNEQFF	TGTGCCAGCAGCCAAGATGGGACTAGCGGCTACAATGAGCAGTTCTTC
TRBJ1-2	NA	NA	TRBV18	CASSPGGGGYTF	TGTGCCAGCTCACCCGGCGGAGGCGGCTACACCTTC
TRBJ2-1	NA	NA	TRBV7-3	CASSLIDSGEQFF	TGTGCCAGCAGCTTAATCGACTCGGGGGAGCAGTTCTTC
TRBJ1-1	NA	TRBD1	TRBV5-1	CASTDGTGGTEAFF	TGCGCCAGCACCGACGGGACAGGGGGGACTGAAGCTTTCTTT
TRBJ2-5	NA	NA	TRBV5-1	CASSLVQGQETQYF	TGCGCCAGCAGCTTGGTACAGGGCCAAGAGACCCAGTACTTC
TRBJ1-6	NA	TRBD1	TRBV6-6	CASRSRTGTTGPLHF	TGTGCCAGCAGATCCCGGACAGGGACGACGGGACCCCTCCACTTT
TRBJ1-5	few	NA	TRBV28	CASSLGQNNQPQHF	TGTGCCAGCAGTTTGGGGCAGAACAATCAGCCCCAGCATTTT
TRBJ1-2	few	NA	TRBV7-3	CASSLNAEGVGYTF	TGTGCCAGCAGCTTAAATGCGGAAGGAGTTGGCTACACCTTC
TRBJ1-1	NA	NA	TRBV7-9	CASSYARGENTEAFF	TGTGCCAGCAGCTACGCGCGGGGAGAGAACACTGAAGCTTTCTTT
TRBJ1-5	few	NA	TRBV7-9	CASSFSGRGQPQHF	TGTGCCAGCAGCTTCTCAGGGCGCGGTCAGCCCCAGCATTTT
TRBJ1-4	NA	NA	TRBV4-1	CASSQGGVPLFF	TGCGCCAGCAGCCAAGGCGGTGTTCCGCTGTTTTTT
TRBJ1-1	NA	TRBD1	TRBV19	CASRYRGANTEAFF	TGTGCCAGTCGCTACAGGGGCGCGAACACTGAAGCTTTCTTT
TRBJ1-6	NA	NA	TRBV19	CASSITVDNSPLHF	TGTGCCAGTAGTATAACTGTGGATAATTCACCCCTCCACTTT
TRBJ2-2	NA	TRBD2	TRBV4-2	CASSQDRRGGNTGELFF	TGTGCCAGCAGCCAAGATAGGCGGGGGGGAAACACCGGGGAGCTGTTTTTT
TRBJ2-7	NA	NA	TRBV6-5	CASSPPHGGEQYF	TGTGCCAGCAGTCCACCCCATGGCGGCGAGCAGTACTTC
TRBJ2-6	once	NA	TRBV6-1	CASSDPLGSSGANVLTF	TGTGCCAGCAGTGACCCTTTGGGCAGCTCTGGGGCCAACGTCCTGACTTTC
TRBJ1-2	NA	NA	TRBV5-5	CASSFEGLGGGYTF	TGTGCCAGCAGCTTCGAGGGACTGGGGGGTGGCTACACCTTC
TRBJ2-7	once	NA	TRBV6-1	CASSEGNRAGEQYF	TGTGCCAGCAGTGAAGGGAACAGGGCCGGCGAGCAGTACTTC
TRBJ1-1	few	NA	TRBV6-1	CASSDAGLWGTEAFF	TGTGCCAGCAGTGACGCCGGACTATGGGGGACTGAAGCTTTCTTT
TRBJ1-3	NA	NA	TRBV7-9	CASRAASTVRSGNTIYF	TGTGCCAGCAGGGCGGCCTCGACAGTTCGCTCTGGAAACACCATATATTTT
TRBJ1-2	NA	TRBD1	TRBV28	CASTQGGLGGYTF	TGTGCCAGCACGCAGGGGGGCTTGGGTGGCTACACCTTC
TRBJ2-1	NA	TRBD2	TRBV3-1/TRBV3-2	CASSQDVVAGGSSYNEQFF	TGTGCCAGCAGCCAAGATGTGGTAGCGGGGGGTAGCTCCTACAATGAGCAGTTCTTC
TRBJ1-5	NA	NA	TRBV4-1	CASSQVTGRWRQPQHF	TGCGCCAGCAGCCAAGTCACAGGGCGTTGGAGGCAGCCCCAGCATTTT
TRBJ2-5	NA	TRBD2	TRBV5-1	CASSLEGLASETQYF	TGCGCCAGCAGCTTGGAGGGACTAGCCTCAGAGACCCAGTACTTC
TRBJ2-7	NA	TRBD1	TRBV4-2	CASSQVTGAFGNEQYF	TGTGCCAGCAGCCAGGTGACAGGGGCTTTTGGGAACGAGCAGTACTTC
TRBJ2-5	NA	TRBD1	TRBV3-1/TRBV3-2	CASSQGTGDLWETQYF	TGTGCCAGCAGCCAAGGTACAGGGGATTTGTGGGAGACCCAGTACTTC
TRBJ1-4	NA	TRBD1	TRBV7-8	CASSPDRGMKVKLFF	TGTGCCAGCAGCCCCGACAGGGGGATGAAGGTGAAACTGTTTTTT